This T cell receptor beta chain was sequenced during a study of cytomegalovirus exposure and HLA in healthy donors. Study observations and caveats: Cytomegalovirus-associated TCR beta chains were listed, numbering 150 to 200.

Germline CDR1 and CDR2: SGHDT and YYEEEE. The ends were cut back, 1 base at V and 9 bases at J, with 10 bases in the middle. CDR3 length: 12 amino acids. About this clone itself: Its antigen is undetermined.

Sequencing used immunoSEQ multiplex PCR; TCRdb keeps in-frame clones, though not all of them. The top ten clones hold about 0.61% of a sample with roughly 80,000 clones, approximately 93% of them seen once. V is TRBV5-6 and J is TRBJ2-5, with D unclear. The sequenced sample was PBMCs. This receptor was obtained from a man younger than 35 in good health and CMV-seronegative. The chain's CDR3 is CASSLSESAQYF. The CDR3 nucleotides are TGTGCCAGCAGCTTGTCTGAGTCGGCCCAGTACTTC.